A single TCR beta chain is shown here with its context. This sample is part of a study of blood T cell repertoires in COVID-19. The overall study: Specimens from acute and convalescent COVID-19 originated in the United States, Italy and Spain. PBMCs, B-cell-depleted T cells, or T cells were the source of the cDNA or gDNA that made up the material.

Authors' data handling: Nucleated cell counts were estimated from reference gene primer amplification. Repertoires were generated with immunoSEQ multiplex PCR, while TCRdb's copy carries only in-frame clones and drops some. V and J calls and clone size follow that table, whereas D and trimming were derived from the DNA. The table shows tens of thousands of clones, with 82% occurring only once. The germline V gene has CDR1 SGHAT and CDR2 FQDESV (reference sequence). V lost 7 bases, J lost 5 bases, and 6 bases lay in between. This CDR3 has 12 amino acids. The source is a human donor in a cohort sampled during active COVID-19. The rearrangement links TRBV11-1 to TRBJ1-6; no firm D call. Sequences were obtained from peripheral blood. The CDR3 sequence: CASTQNNSPLHF. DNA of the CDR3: TGTGCCAGCACACAGAATAATTCACCCCTCCACTTT.